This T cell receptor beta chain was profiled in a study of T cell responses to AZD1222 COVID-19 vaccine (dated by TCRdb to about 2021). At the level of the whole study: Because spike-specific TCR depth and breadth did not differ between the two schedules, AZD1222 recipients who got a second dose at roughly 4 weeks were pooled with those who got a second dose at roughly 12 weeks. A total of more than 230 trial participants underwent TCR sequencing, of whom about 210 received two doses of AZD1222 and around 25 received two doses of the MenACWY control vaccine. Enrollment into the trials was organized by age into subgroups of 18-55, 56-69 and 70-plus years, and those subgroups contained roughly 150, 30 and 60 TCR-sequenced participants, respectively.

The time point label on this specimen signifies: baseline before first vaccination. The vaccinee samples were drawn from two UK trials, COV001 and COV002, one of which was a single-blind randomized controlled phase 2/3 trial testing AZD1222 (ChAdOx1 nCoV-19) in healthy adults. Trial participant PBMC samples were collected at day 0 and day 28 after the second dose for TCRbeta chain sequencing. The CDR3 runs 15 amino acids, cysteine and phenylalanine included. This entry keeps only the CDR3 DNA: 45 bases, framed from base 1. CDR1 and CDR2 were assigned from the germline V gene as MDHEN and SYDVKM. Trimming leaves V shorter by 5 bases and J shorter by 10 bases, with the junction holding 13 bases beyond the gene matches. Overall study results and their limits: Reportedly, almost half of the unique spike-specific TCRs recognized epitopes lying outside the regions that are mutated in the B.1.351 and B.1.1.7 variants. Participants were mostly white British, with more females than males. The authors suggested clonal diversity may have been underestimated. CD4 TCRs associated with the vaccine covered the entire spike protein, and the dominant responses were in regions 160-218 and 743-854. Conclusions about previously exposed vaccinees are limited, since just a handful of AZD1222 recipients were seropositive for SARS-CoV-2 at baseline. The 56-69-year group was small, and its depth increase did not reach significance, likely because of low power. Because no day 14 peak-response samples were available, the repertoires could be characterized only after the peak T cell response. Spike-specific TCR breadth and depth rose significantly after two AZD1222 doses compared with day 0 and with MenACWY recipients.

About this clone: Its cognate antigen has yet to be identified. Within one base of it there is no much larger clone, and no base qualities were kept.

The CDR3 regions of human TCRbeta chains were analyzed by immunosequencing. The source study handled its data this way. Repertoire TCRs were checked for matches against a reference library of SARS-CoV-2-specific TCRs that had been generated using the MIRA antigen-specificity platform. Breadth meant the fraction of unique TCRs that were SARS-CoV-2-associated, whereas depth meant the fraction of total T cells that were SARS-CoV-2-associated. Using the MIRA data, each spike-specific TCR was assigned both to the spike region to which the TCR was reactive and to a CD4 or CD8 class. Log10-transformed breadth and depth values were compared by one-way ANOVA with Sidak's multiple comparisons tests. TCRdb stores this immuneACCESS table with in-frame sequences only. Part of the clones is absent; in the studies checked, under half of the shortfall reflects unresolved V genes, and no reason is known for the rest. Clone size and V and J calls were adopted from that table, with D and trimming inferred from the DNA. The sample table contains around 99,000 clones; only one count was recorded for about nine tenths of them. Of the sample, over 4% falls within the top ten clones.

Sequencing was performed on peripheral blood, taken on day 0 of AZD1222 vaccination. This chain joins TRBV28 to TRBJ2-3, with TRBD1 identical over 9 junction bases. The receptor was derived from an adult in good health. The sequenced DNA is TGTGCCAGCAGTCCCGGGACAGGGTGGTCCCGGGCGCAGTATTTT. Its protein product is CASSPGTGWSRAQYF. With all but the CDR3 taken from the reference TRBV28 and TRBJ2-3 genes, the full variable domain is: DVKVTQSSRYLVKRTGEKVFLECVQDMDHENMFWYRQDPGLGLRLIYFSYDVKMKEKGDIPEGYSVSREKKERFSLILESASTNQTSMYLCASSPGTGWSRAQYFGPGTRLTVL.